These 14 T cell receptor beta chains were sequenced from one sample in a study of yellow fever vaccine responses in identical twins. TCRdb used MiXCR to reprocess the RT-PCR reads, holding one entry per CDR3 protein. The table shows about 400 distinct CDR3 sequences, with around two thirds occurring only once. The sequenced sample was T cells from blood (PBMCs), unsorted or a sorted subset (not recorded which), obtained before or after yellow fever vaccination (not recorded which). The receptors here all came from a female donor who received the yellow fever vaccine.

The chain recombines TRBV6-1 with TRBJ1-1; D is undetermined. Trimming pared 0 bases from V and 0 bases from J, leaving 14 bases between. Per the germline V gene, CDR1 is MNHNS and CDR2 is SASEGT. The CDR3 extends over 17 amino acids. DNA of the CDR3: TGTGCCAGCAGTGAAGCGCGGCAGACGGTCATGAACACTGAAGCTTTCTTT. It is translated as CASSEARQTVMNTEAFF.

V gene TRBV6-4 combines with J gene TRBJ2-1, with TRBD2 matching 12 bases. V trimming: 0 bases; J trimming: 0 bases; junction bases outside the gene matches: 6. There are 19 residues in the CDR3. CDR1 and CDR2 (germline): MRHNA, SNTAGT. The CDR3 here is CASSDSNLAGGSSYNEQFF. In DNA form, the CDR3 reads TGTGCCAGCAGTGACTCGAACCTAGCGGGGGGGAGCTCCTACAATGAGCAGTTCTTC.

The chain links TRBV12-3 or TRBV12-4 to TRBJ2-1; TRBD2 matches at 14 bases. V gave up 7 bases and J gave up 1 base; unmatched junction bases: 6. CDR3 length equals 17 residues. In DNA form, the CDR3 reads TGTGCCAGCACAGGGGGACTAGCGGGGGAGTCCTACAATGAGCAGTTCTTC. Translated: CASTGGLAGESYNEQFF.

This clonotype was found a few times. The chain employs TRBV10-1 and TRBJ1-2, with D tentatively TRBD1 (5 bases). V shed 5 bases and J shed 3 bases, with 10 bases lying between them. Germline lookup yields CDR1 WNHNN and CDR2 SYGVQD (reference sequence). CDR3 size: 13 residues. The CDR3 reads CASSQGGDYGYTF. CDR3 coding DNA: TGCGCCAGCAGTCAGGGTGGAGACTATGGCTACACCTTC.

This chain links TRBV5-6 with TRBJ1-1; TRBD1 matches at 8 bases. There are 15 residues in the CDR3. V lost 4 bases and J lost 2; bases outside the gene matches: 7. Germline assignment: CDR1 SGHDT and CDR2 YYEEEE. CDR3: CASSGDRGVNTEAFF. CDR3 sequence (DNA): TGTGCCAGCAGCGGCGACAGGGGCGTAAACACTGAAGCTTTCTTT.

DNA for the CDR3: TGTGCCAGCAGCTTGAGGTGGCAGCCCCAGCATTTT. Protein: CASSLRWQPQHF. The rearrangement links TRBV5-8 to TRBJ1-5; D uncertain. This CDR3 is 12 amino acids long. V shed 1 base and J shed 7 bases, with 6 bases lying between them. Per the germline V gene, CDR1 is SGHTS and CDR2 is YDEGEE.

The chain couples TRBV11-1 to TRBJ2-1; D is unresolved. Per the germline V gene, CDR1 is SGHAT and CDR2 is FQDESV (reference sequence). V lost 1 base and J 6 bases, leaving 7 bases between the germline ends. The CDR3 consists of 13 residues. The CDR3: CASSLEVFNEQFF. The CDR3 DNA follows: TGTGCCAGCAGCTTAGAGGTCTTCAATGAGCAGTTCTTC.

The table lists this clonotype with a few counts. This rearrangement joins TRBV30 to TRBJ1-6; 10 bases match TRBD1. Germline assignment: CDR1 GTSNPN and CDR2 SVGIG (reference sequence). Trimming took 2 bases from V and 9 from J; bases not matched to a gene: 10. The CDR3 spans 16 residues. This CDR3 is CAWSPLRGQGPSPLHF. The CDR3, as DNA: TGTGCCTGGAGTCCTCTTCGGGGACAGGGGCCTTCACCCCTCCACTTT.

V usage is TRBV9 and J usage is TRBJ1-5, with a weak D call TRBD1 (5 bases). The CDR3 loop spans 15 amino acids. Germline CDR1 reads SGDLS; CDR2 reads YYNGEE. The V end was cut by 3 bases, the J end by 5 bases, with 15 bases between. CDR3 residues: CASSAGALGDQPQHF. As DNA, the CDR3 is TGTGCCAGCAGCGCCGGGGCCTTAGGCGATCAGCCCCAGCATTTT.

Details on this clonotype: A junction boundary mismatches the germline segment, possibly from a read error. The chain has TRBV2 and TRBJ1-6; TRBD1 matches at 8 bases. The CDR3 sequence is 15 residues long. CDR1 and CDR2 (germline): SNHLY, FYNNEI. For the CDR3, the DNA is TGTGCCATCAGTGAAGCGGACAGGGAGAACTCACCCCTCCACTTT. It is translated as CAISEADRENSPLHF.

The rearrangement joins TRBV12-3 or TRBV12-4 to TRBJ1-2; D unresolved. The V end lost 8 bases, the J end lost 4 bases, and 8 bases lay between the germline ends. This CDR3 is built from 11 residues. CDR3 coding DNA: TGTGCCAGCCGGCAGTTCTATGGCTACACCTTC. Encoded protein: CASRQFYGYTF.

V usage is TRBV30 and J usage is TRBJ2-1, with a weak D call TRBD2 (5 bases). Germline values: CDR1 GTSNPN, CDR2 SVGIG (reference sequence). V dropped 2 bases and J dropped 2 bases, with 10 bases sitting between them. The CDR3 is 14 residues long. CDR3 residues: CAWSRAGTYNEQFF. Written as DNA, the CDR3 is TGTGCCTGGAGTAGGGCGGGTACCTACAATGAGCAGTTCTTC.

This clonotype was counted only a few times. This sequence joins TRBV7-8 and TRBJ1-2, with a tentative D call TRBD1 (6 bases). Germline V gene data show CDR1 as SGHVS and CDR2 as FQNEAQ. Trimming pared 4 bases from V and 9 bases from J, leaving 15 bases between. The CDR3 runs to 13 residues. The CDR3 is CASSSYRDQRYTF. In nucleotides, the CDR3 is TGTGCCAGCAGCTCATACAGGGATCAACGCTACACCTTC.

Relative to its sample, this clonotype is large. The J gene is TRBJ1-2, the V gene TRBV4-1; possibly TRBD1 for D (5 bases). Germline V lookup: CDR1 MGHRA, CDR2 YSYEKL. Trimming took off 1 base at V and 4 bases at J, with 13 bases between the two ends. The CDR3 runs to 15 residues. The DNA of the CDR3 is TGCGCCAGCAGCCAAGTGGCAGGGACCAGCTATGGCTACACCTTC. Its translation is CASSQVAGTSYGYTF.